This T cell receptor (beta chain) was sequenced during a study of PD-1 blockade in classical Hodgkin lymphoma. Findings and limits, study-wide: Exclusion applied to patients who initiated nivolumab less than 1 year following ASCT. CD4+ TCR diversity rose significantly by C4D1, and CD8+ TCR diversity did not.

In the case of this clone: Its target is unknown.

The CDR3 extends over 16 amino acids. The germline V gene encodes CDR1 SGDLS and CDR2 YYNGEE. After removal of 0 bases from V and 1 base from J, the junction contained 4 bases not matched to a gene. Generated by immunoSEQ multiplex PCR, the TCRdb table keeps only in-frame clones and is missing some. The top ten clones hold about 12% of a sample with 75,000 to 100,000 clones, around four fifths of them seen once. Each patient's relapse followed autologous stem cell transplantation, and brentuximab vedotin exposure varied. The clonotype comes from a human donor with classical Hodgkin lymphoma. This chain uses TRBV9 with TRBJ2-5; 9 nucleotides match TRBD2. This specimen was peripheral blood mononuclear cells (PBMCs), taken at baseline. The CDR3 DNA reads TGTGCCAGCAGCGTAGTTAGCGGGAGAGGCCAAGAGACCCAGTACTTC. The encoded protein is CASSVVSGRGQETQYF.